These T cell receptor beta chains were read from a single sample in a study of T cell responses to AZD1222 COVID-19 vaccine. Sequenced by immunoSEQ multiplex PCR; TCRdb stores in-frame clones only, minus some. The sample holds about 140,000 clones, more than 80% seen once. The specimen comprised peripheral blood, sampled 28 days after the second dose of the MenACWY control vaccine. All receptors come from an adult who received the MenACWY meningococcal vaccine as a control. Both conserved end residues are part of each CDR3. The D gene is left open where the match is weak. Clone sizes are given selectively: once, few, many, or a class where the clone is expanded.

v_gene: TRBV28
j_gene: TRBJ1-2
abundance: NA
d_gene: NA
CDR3nt: TGTGCCAGCAGTTTGGCGGTCGAGGGGCAGAAGACCTACACCTTC
CDR3aa: CASSLAVEGQKTYTF

v_gene: TRBV9
j_gene: TRBJ2-2
abundance: NA
d_gene: TRBD1
CDR3nt: TGTGCCAGCAGCGTAGGGACAGGGGCGACCACCGGGGAGCTGTTTTTT
CDR3aa: CASSVGTGATTGELFF

v_gene: TRBV7-9
j_gene: TRBJ2-7
abundance: NA
d_gene: NA
CDR3nt: TGTGCCAGCAGCCCCGGCTACGAGCAGTACTTC
CDR3aa: CASSPGYEQYF

v_gene: TRBV5-8
j_gene: TRBJ2-7
abundance: NA
d_gene: NA
CDR3nt: TGTGCCAGCAGCTTGAGCCTCAGGGTAACTTCCTACGAGCAGTACTTC
CDR3aa: CASSLSLRVTSYEQYF

v_gene: TRBV5-6
j_gene: TRBJ1-6
abundance: NA
d_gene: NA
CDR3nt: TGTGCCAGCAACCACGGGGGGGGCATCGGCTCACCCCTCCACTTT
CDR3aa: CASNHGGGIGSPLHF

v_gene: TRBV5-6
j_gene: TRBJ2-4
abundance: NA
d_gene: TRBD1
CDR3nt: TGTGCCAGCAGCCGCGGGACAGGGTTTGGTAGTGTCAAAAACATTCAGTACTTC
CDR3aa: CASSRGTGFGSVKNIQYF

v_gene: TRBV27
j_gene: TRBJ1-4
abundance: NA
d_gene: TRBD1
CDR3nt: TGTGCCAGCAGTTTGACAGGGATTAATGAAAAACTGTTTTTT
CDR3aa: CASSLTGINEKLFF

v_gene: TRBV28
j_gene: TRBJ2-5
abundance: NA
d_gene: NA
CDR3nt: TGTGCCAGCAGTGACCGACAGTTACTTCAAGAGACCCAGTACTTC
CDR3aa: CASSDRQLLQETQYF

v_gene: TRBV7-9
j_gene: TRBJ1-2
abundance: NA
d_gene: NA
CDR3nt: TGTGCCAGCAGCTTAGAATCCTCGAATGGCTACACCTTC
CDR3aa: CASSLESSNGYTF

v_gene: TRBV28
j_gene: TRBJ1-2
abundance: NA
d_gene: TRBD1
CDR3nt: TGTGCCAGCAGTGACCAGGGGGTTGGTGGCTACACCTTC
CDR3aa: CASSDQGVGGYTF

v_gene: TRBV7-9
j_gene: TRBJ2-7
abundance: few
d_gene: NA
CDR3nt: TGTGCCAGCAGCCCAGACCTGGACGCAGGCGAGCAGTACTTC
CDR3aa: CASSPDLDAGEQYF

v_gene: TRBV3-1/TRBV3-2
j_gene: TRBJ2-5
abundance: once
d_gene: TRBD2
CDR3nt: TGTGCCAGCAGCCAAGAAGGGGTAGCGGGGGTAGGAGAGACCCAGTACTTC
CDR3aa: CASSQEGVAGVGETQYF

v_gene: TRBV6-5
j_gene: TRBJ1-1
abundance: NA
d_gene: TRBD1
CDR3nt: TGTGCCAGCCGACGAGGGGGCAGGAACACTGAAGCTTTCTTT
CDR3aa: CASRRGGRNTEAFF

v_gene: TRBV25-1
j_gene: TRBJ2-7
abundance: NA
d_gene: NA
CDR3nt: TGTGCCAGCACCCCGACGGTAACCTACGAGCAGTACTTC
CDR3aa: CASTPTVTYEQYF

v_gene: TRBV3-1/TRBV3-2
j_gene: TRBJ2-2
abundance: NA
d_gene: NA
CDR3nt: TGTGCCAGCAGCCAAGTGGCGGGGACATCAAGTAACACCGGGGAGCTGTTTTTT
CDR3aa: CASSQVAGTSSNTGELFF

v_gene: TRBV3-1/TRBV3-2
j_gene: TRBJ1-6
abundance: NA
d_gene: TRBD1
CDR3nt: TGTGCCAGCAGCCCTCCGGTTCAGGGGGCGGTAGTGTATAATTCACCCCTCCACTTT
CDR3aa: CASSPPVQGAVVYNSPLHF

v_gene: TRBV10-3
j_gene: TRBJ1-1
abundance: NA
d_gene: NA
CDR3nt: TGTGCCATCAGTGAGTCCAAGACAGCAAACACTGAAGCTTTCTTT
CDR3aa: CAISESKTANTEAFF

v_gene: TRBV10-2
j_gene: TRBJ2-7
abundance: NA
d_gene: NA
CDR3nt: TGCGCCAGCAGTCCTGCGGGGGCAGGTGACTACGAGCAGTACTTC
CDR3aa: CASSPAGAGDYEQYF

v_gene: TRBV2
j_gene: TRBJ2-7
abundance: NA
d_gene: NA
CDR3nt: TGTGCCAGCAGTCGGGGCCACGAGCAGTACTTC
CDR3aa: CASSRGHEQYF

v_gene: TRBV28
j_gene: TRBJ1-2
abundance: NA
d_gene: NA
CDR3nt: TGTGCCAGCAGTTTACTAGGAGGGGGGTATGGCTACACCTTC
CDR3aa: CASSLLGGGYGYTF

v_gene: TRBV9
j_gene: TRBJ2-7
abundance: NA
d_gene: NA
CDR3nt: TGTGCCAGCAGCGTAAGTGCGGTAACCTACGAGCAGTACTTC
CDR3aa: CASSVSAVTYEQYF

v_gene: TRBV7-2
j_gene: TRBJ2-5
abundance: NA
d_gene: TRBD2
CDR3nt: TGTGCCAGCACTAGCGGGGGGTACCAAGAGACCCAGTACTTC
CDR3aa: CASTSGGYQETQYF

v_gene: TRBV5-6
j_gene: TRBJ2-3
abundance: NA
d_gene: NA
CDR3nt: TGTGCCAGCAGCTTGGGTTTGGCGGTCGGGACAGATACGCAGTATTTT
CDR3aa: CASSLGLAVGTDTQYF

v_gene: TRBV7-3
j_gene: TRBJ2-1
abundance: NA
d_gene: NA
CDR3nt: TGTGCCAGCAGCTCCGGACCTAACTACAATGAGCAGTTCTTC
CDR3aa: CASSSGPNYNEQFF

v_gene: TRBV11-2
j_gene: TRBJ1-1
abundance: medium-sized
d_gene: NA
CDR3nt: TGTGCCAGCAGCTTAGAAGGGGCTGGGGTTACTGAAGCTTTCTTT
CDR3aa: CASSLEGAGVTEAFF

v_gene: TRBV11-2
j_gene: TRBJ2-1
abundance: NA
d_gene: NA
CDR3nt: TGTGCCAGCAGCCACAACGACAATGAGCAGTTCTTC
CDR3aa: CASSHNDNEQFF

v_gene: TRBV21-1
j_gene: TRBJ2-5
abundance: NA
d_gene: NA
CDR3nt: TGTGCCAGCAACTCTAAAAGGGGCCTTATCGTAGAGACCCAGTACTTC
CDR3aa: CASNSKRGLIVETQYF

v_gene: TRBV2
j_gene: TRBJ1-5
abundance: NA
d_gene: NA
CDR3nt: TGTGCCAGCAGTAACAGGGATTACAATCAGCCCCAGCATTTT
CDR3aa: CASSNRDYNQPQHF

v_gene: TRBV5-4
j_gene: TRBJ2-7
abundance: NA
d_gene: NA
CDR3nt: TGTGCCAGCAGCGGGGGACGGACGCAGGACTACGAGCAGTACTTC
CDR3aa: CASSGGRTQDYEQYF

v_gene: TRBV9
j_gene: TRBJ2-7
abundance: NA
d_gene: TRBD1
CDR3nt: TGTGCCAGCAGCGTCCATGGGACAGGGGGCAACGAGCAGTACTTC
CDR3aa: CASSVHGTGGNEQYF

v_gene: TRBV6-5
j_gene: TRBJ2-1
abundance: NA
d_gene: TRBD2
CDR3nt: TGTGCCAGCAGTTACTTACTAGCGGGAGGGCCTAGTGAGCAGTTCTTC
CDR3aa: CASSYLLAGGPSEQFF

v_gene: TRBV6-1
j_gene: TRBJ1-5
abundance: once
d_gene: NA
CDR3nt: TGTGCCAGCAGTGAATCCAGCCAAGTCCGGTGGGACAATCAGCCCCAGCATTTT
CDR3aa: CASSESSQVRWDNQPQHF

v_gene: TRBV7-8
j_gene: TRBJ1-1
abundance: NA
d_gene: TRBD1
CDR3nt: TGTGCCAGCAGCTTGACAGGGAAGACTGAAGCTTTCTTT
CDR3aa: CASSLTGKTEAFF

v_gene: TRBV19
j_gene: TRBJ2-7
abundance: NA
d_gene: NA
CDR3nt: TGTGCCAGTAGTATCGGGGTCGCGGGGATAGCGTACGAGCAGTACTTC
CDR3aa: CASSIGVAGIAYEQYF

v_gene: TRBV7-9
j_gene: TRBJ2-1
abundance: once
d_gene: TRBD1
CDR3nt: TGTGCCAGCAGCTTAGGTGGGACAGGGGTTAATCAGCAGTTCTTC
CDR3aa: CASSLGGTGVNQQFF

v_gene: TRBV6-5
j_gene: TRBJ2-5
abundance: NA
d_gene: NA
CDR3nt: TGTGCCAGCAGTTACTCGAAGGCGGGTGGGGAGACCCAGTACTTC
CDR3aa: CASSYSKAGGETQYF

v_gene: TRBV2
j_gene: TRBJ1-1
abundance: NA
d_gene: NA
CDR3nt: TGTGCCAGCACCAACCTAGGAGGACCCCAAAACACTGAAGCTTTCTTT
CDR3aa: CASTNLGGPQNTEAFF

v_gene: TRBV19
j_gene: TRBJ2-3
abundance: NA
d_gene: TRBD1
CDR3nt: TGTGCCACATCACTCGACAGGGTAAACACAGATACGCAGTATTTT
CDR3aa: CATSLDRVNTDTQYF

v_gene: TRBV7-2
j_gene: TRBJ1-2
abundance: NA
d_gene: TRBD1
CDR3nt: TGTGCCAGCAGCTCAGGGGGCGCGTACTATGGCTACACCTTC
CDR3aa: CASSSGGAYYGYTF

v_gene: TRBV7-4
j_gene: TRBJ1-5
abundance: NA
d_gene: TRBD1
CDR3nt: TGTGCCAGCAGCTTTGACAGGGGGTTCAGCAATCAGCCCCAGCATTTT
CDR3aa: CASSFDRGFSNQPQHF

v_gene: TRBV28
j_gene: TRBJ2-1
abundance: NA
d_gene: NA
CDR3nt: TGTGCCAGCAGTTGGACTCGGAATGAGCAGTTCTTC
CDR3aa: CASSWTRNEQFF

v_gene: TRBV30
j_gene: TRBJ2-5
abundance: NA
d_gene: TRBD2
CDR3nt: TGTGCCTGGAGAGAGCGGGGGGGCAGAGAGACCCAGTACTTC
CDR3aa: CAWRERGGRETQYF

v_gene: TRBV9
j_gene: TRBJ2-1
abundance: NA
d_gene: NA
CDR3nt: TGTGCCAGCAGCGCCAGGGGAGGGGCTTTACCTGAGCAGTTCTTC
CDR3aa: CASSARGGALPEQFF

v_gene: TRBV10-3
j_gene: TRBJ2-7
abundance: once
d_gene: TRBD1
CDR3nt: TGTGCCATCAGTAACCGGGACAGTCCCTACGAGCAGTACTTC
CDR3aa: CAISNRDSPYEQYF

v_gene: TRBV6-2/TRBV6-3
j_gene: TRBJ1-1
abundance: NA
d_gene: NA
CDR3nt: TGTGCCAGCAGTTACGAAATCGTGAACACTGAAGCTTTCTTT
CDR3aa: CASSYEIVNTEAFF

v_gene: TRBV27
j_gene: TRBJ1-1
abundance: NA
d_gene: NA
CDR3nt: TGTGCCAGCAGTTTTGGGGGGCTGGTCACTGAAGCTTTCTTT
CDR3aa: CASSFGGLVTEAFF

v_gene: TRBV18
j_gene: TRBJ2-7
abundance: NA
d_gene: TRBD1
CDR3nt: TGTGCCAGCTCACCGGGACAGAGCTCCTACGAGCAGTACTTC
CDR3aa: CASSPGQSSYEQYF

v_gene: TRBV28
j_gene: TRBJ2-1
abundance: NA
d_gene: NA
CDR3nt: TGTGCCAGCAGTTTGGGAGGGGGTTTCCCCAATGAGCAGTTCTTC
CDR3aa: CASSLGGGFPNEQFF

v_gene: TRBV6-5
j_gene: TRBJ2-1
abundance: NA
d_gene: NA
CDR3nt: TGTGCCAGCAGTAAGGGACGACATGAGCAGTTCTTC
CDR3aa: CASSKGRHEQFF

v_gene: TRBV7-8
j_gene: TRBJ2-1
abundance: NA
d_gene: NA
CDR3nt: TGTGCCAGCAGCTTAGTTCGGGGGTGGGAGTTCTTC
CDR3aa: CASSLVRGWEFF

v_gene: TRBV2
j_gene: TRBJ1-2
abundance: NA
d_gene: NA
CDR3nt: TGTGCCAGCAGGCCATCCGAGGGCTACACCTTC
CDR3aa: CASRPSEGYTF

v_gene: TRBV6-2/TRBV6-3
j_gene: TRBJ2-1
abundance: NA
d_gene: NA
CDR3nt: TGTGCCAGCAGTACCGGGTATGAGTACAATGAGCAGTTCTTC
CDR3aa: CASSTGYEYNEQFF

v_gene: TRBV3-1/TRBV3-2
j_gene: TRBJ2-1
abundance: NA
d_gene: TRBD1
CDR3nt: TGTGCCAGCAGCCAAGGGTTAGTCGGCCAGGGGGAGTTCTTC
CDR3aa: CASSQGLVGQGEFF

v_gene: TRBV5-4
j_gene: TRBJ2-1
abundance: NA
d_gene: TRBD2
CDR3nt: TGTGCCAGCAGCTCCCCGGTACTAGCGGGAGTCAATGAGCAGTTCTTC
CDR3aa: CASSSPVLAGVNEQFF

v_gene: TRBV3-1/TRBV3-2
j_gene: TRBJ2-1
abundance: NA
d_gene: NA
CDR3nt: TGTGCCAGCAGCCAAGATGCAGGTCAAGGTGAGCAGTTCTTC
CDR3aa: CASSQDAGQGEQFF

v_gene: TRBV19
j_gene: TRBJ2-5
abundance: NA
d_gene: NA
CDR3nt: TGTGCCAGTAGTACTGGACGCAAAGAGACCCAGTACTTC
CDR3aa: CASSTGRKETQYF

v_gene: TRBV5-4
j_gene: TRBJ2-2
abundance: NA
d_gene: TRBD2
CDR3nt: TGTGCCTTGGGACTAGTGCAAGCGAACACCGGGGAGCTGTTTTTT
CDR3aa: CALGLVQANTGELFF

v_gene: TRBV14
j_gene: TRBJ1-1
abundance: once
d_gene: TRBD1
CDR3nt: TGTGCCAGCAGCCTATGGACAGGGGGCACTGAAGCTTTCTTT
CDR3aa: CASSLWTGGTEAFF